One and the same sample provided the 30 T cell receptor beta chains below, sequenced in a study of blood T cell repertoires in COVID-19. Sequenced by immunoSEQ multiplex PCR; TCRdb stores in-frame clones only, minus some. This sample yields hundreds of thousands of clones, of which 70% to 90% are seen a single time; 1.5% to 2% belongs to the top ten. The sequenced sample was PBMCs or T cells enriched from blood (not recorded which). Receptors were obtained from a woman in her 50s who had recovered from COVID-19.

Note on this clone: One end of the junction fails to match germline, which may point to a read error. The rearrangement uses TRBV2 and TRBJ2-7, with D possibly TRBD1 on 5 matching bases. The CDR3 length is 15 residues. Germline-derived CDR1 and CDR2 are SNHLY and FYNNEI. For the CDR3, the DNA is TGTGCCAGCAGGCGAATGGGGCCCCCCTCCCACGAGCAGTACTTC. This encodes CASRRMGPPSHEQYF.

The chain employs TRBV7-9 and TRBJ2-3, with 13 bases that match TRBD2. This CDR3 region has 19 residues. Trimming took 3 bases from V and 3 from J; bases not matched to a gene: 12. Germline assignment: CDR1 SEHNR and CDR2 FQNEAQ (reference sequence). This CDR3 reads CASSFSTQTSGRVTDTQYF. The CDR3 DNA reads as TGTGCCAGCAGCTTTTCTACTCAAACTAGCGGGAGGGTGACAGATACGCAGTATTTT.

The chain couples TRBV29-1 to TRBJ2-7, with a possible D match to TRBD1 (6 bases). The CDR3 sequence is 12 residues long. The V gene's germline CDR1 is SQVTM and CDR2 ANQGSEA. With 3 bases removed from V and 5 bases from J, the gap between germline ends came to 11 bases. DNA of the CDR3: TGCAGCGTTGAGGGGAACAGGGACGAGCAGTACTTC. Translation gives CSVEGNRDEQYF.

The chain is built from TRBV3-1 (or the pseudogene TRBV3-2) and TRBJ1-3; D is possibly TRBD1 (5 bases). CDR3 length equals 16 residues. V shed 4 bases and J shed 8 bases, with 21 bases lying between them. The germline CDR1 and CDR2 sequences are LGHDT and YNNKEL (reference sequence). CDR3 sequence (DNA): TGTGCCAGCAGCCTCCGGACACCACCCTCTGTGGACACCATATATTTT. Protein product: CASSLRTPPSVDTIYF.

This clone was recorded only once. The V call is TRBV11-1, the J call TRBJ1-5; 10 bases fit TRBD1. With V trimmed by 6 bases and J by 7 bases, 9 bases remained unmatched. This CDR3 has 15 residues. Germline CDR1 SGHAT, CDR2 FQDESV (reference sequence). DNA for the CDR3: TGTGCCAGCAGTCCCGGGACAGGGGTTGGGCAGCCCCAGCATTTT. The encoded protein is CASSPGTGVGQPQHF.

The rearrangement uses TRBV5-4 and TRBJ1-5, with D possibly TRBD1 on 5 matching bases. Trimming removed 4 bases from V and 5 bases from J, with 13 bases in between. Looked up from germline, CDR1 is SGHNT and CDR2 is YYREEE (reference sequence). This CDR3 has 14 residues. The CDR3 reads CASSIDRDYQPQHF. The CDR3 DNA follows: TGTGCCAGCAGCATCGACAGAGACTATCAGCCCCAGCATTTT.

V and J are TRBV6-1 and TRBJ2-2; TRBD1 agrees at 9 bases. V lost 3 bases to trimming and J lost 3 bases; unmatched junction nucleotides: 2. The CDR3 extends over 15 amino acids. Per the germline V gene, CDR1 is MNHNS and CDR2 is SASEGT. CDR3 nucleotides: TGTGCCAGCAGTGAGGGACAGGGATACACCGGGGAGCTGTTTTTT. It translates to CASSEGQGYTGELFF.

The V gene is TRBV7-6, the J gene TRBJ2-5, with D uncertain. Trimming stripped 7 bases from V and 2 bases from J, with 11 bases between. Germline V gene data show CDR1 as SGHVS and CDR2 as FNYEAQ. The CDR3 runs 13 residues. The CDR3 spells CASKGRGQETQYF. The DNA for the CDR3 is TGTGCCAGCAAAGGCAGAGGTCAAGAGACCCAGTACTTC.

This clone has at least ten counts. V and J are TRBV4-1 and TRBJ2-3; 12 bases match TRBD2. V lost 4 bases to trimming and J lost 5 bases; unmatched junction nucleotides: 7. Germline V gene sequence: CDR1 MGHRA, CDR2 YSYEKL. This CDR3 contains 16 residues. CDR3 region: CASSRRLAGDRDTQYF. The DNA for the CDR3 is TGCGCCAGCAGCCGGAGACTAGCGGGAGATAGAGATACGCAGTATTTT.

The genes are TRBV28 and TRBJ1-5; D gene ambiguous. V was shortened by 6 bases and J by 7 bases, with 13 bases between the two germline ends. The CDR3 covers 13 residues. Germline CDR1 and CDR2: MDHEN and SYDVKM. The CDR3 loop is CASRDEGWQPQHF. For the CDR3, the DNA is TGTGCCAGCAGAGACGAGGGTTGGCAGCCCCAGCATTTT.

The chain links TRBV6-5 to TRBJ1-5; D is unresolved. Trimming shortened V by 4 bases and J by 3 bases, and 7 bases separated the two germline ends. Germline loops: CDR1 MNHEY, CDR2 SVGAGI. CDR3 size: 13 residues. DNA of the CDR3: TGTGCCAGCAGTTCTTACACCAATCAGCCCCAGCATTTT. It translates to CASSSYTNQPQHF.

CDR3 nucleotide sequence: TGTGCCAGCAGCGTAGGGAGCGGTTACTCTGGAAACACCATATATTTT. Translated, it gives CASSVGSGYSGNTIYF. The rearrangement links TRBV9 to TRBJ1-3, with D uncertain. There are 16 residues in the CDR3. Trimming removed 0 bases at V and 0 bases at J, with 10 bases between. Germline-derived CDR1 and CDR2 are SGDLS and YYNGEE.

The V call is TRBV9, the J call TRBJ1-6, with 8 positions matching TRBD1. The CDR3 consists of 16 residues. The germline CDR1 and CDR2 sequences are SGDLS and YYNGEE. J gave up 9 bases and V 4 bases, and 12 bases lay outside the gene matches. CDR3 in amino acids: CASSPDPGQATSPLHF. CDR3 in DNA: TGTGCCAGCAGCCCTGACCCGGGACAGGCAACTTCACCCCTCCACTTT.

The chain couples TRBV27 to TRBJ1-1; D remains ambiguous. Germline V gene sequence: CDR1 MNHEY, CDR2 SMNVEV (reference sequence). CDR3 length: 13 residues. The ends were cut back, 8 bases at V and 0 bases at J, with 10 bases in the middle. In DNA, the CDR3 is TGTGCCAGCCGTAAACAAGTGAACACTGAAGCTTTCTTT. Protein: CASRKQVNTEAFF.

The rearrangement joins TRBV5-6 to TRBJ2-5; possibly TRBD1 for D (6 bases). This CDR3 contains 15 residues. Germline CDR1 SGHDT, CDR2 YYEEEE. V was shortened by 4 bases and J by 2 bases, with 15 bases between the two germline ends. The CDR3 region has the DNA TGTGCCAGCAGCGAACAGGGTGGGCCACAAGAGACCCAGTACTTC. The encoded protein is CASSEQGGPQETQYF.

The chain links TRBV5-1 to TRBJ1-2, with TRBD1 matching 7 bases. CDR3 length equals 15 residues. In germline, CDR1 is SGHRS, CDR2 YFSETQ. The V gene end was trimmed by 0 bases and the J gene end by 6 bases; junction bases not matched to a gene: 8. The CDR3 DNA follows: TGCGCCAGCAGCTTGGACCCCGGGACAGTTAATGGCTACACCTTC. It encodes CASSLDPGTVNGYTF.

This sequence joins TRBV6-5 and TRBJ1-2; 8 nucleotides agree with TRBD1. The CDR3 contains 15 residues. J lost 7 bases, V lost 6 bases, and 13 bases had no gene match. CDR1 is MNHEY, CDR2 SVGAGI, per germline. Here the CDR3 DNA reads TGTGCCAGCAGCTTACTGGACAGGGATTTTGGTGGCTACACCTTC. This encodes CASSLLDRDFGGYTF.

CDR3 region: CASSTPGLALYEQYF. The CDR3 nucleotides read TGTGCCAGCAGTACCCCGGGACTAGCGCTATACGAGCAGTACTTC. The rearrangement uses TRBV27 and TRBJ2-7; the match to TRBD2 covers 10 bases. This CDR3 is 15 amino acids long. With 5 bases clipped from V and 4 bases from J, the junction kept 8 bases outside the gene matches. CDR1 is MNHEY, CDR2 SMNVEV, per germline (reference sequence).

The CDR3 nucleotides are TGTGCCAGCAGTGAAGCGCCAGGGGGAAACACCATATATTTT. Its protein is CASSEAPGGNTIYF. The chain couples TRBV6-1 to TRBJ1-3; possibly TRBD1 for D (5 bases). Germline V gene lookup returns CDR1 MNHNS and CDR2 SASEGT. CDR3 size: 14 residues. V was cut by 0 bases and J by 4 bases, with 7 bases left in between.

The chain recombines TRBV5-1 with TRBJ1-2; TRBD1 aligns across 7 bases. Looked up from germline, CDR1 is SGHRS and CDR2 is YFSETQ. This CDR3 region has 16 residues. Germline trimming cut 4 bases from V and 7 bases from J; bases unmatched to any gene: 16. The CDR3 spells CASSAGLDRFSSGYTF. CDR3 sequence (DNA): TGCGCCAGCAGCGCGGGTTTGGACAGGTTCTCTAGTGGCTACACCTTC.

The rearrangement uses TRBV9 and TRBJ1-4; D remains unclear. CDR3 length: 14 amino acids. CDR1 and CDR2 from the germline V gene are SGDLS and YYNGEE. Trimming shortened V by 5 bases and J by 0 bases, and 8 bases separated the two germline ends. CDR3 loop: CASSALATNEKLFF. The CDR3 bases are TGTGCCAGCAGTGCACTTGCAACTAATGAAAAACTGTTTTTT.

V is TRBV5-1 and J is TRBJ2-3; 8 bases align to TRBD2. V shed 0 bases and J 8 bases; nucleotides not matched to a gene: 2. Germline V CDR1 and CDR2: SGHRS, YFSETQ. CDR3 size: 13 residues. The CDR3 is CASSLAGRGTQYF. The CDR3 DNA sequence: TGCGCCAGCAGCTTGGCCGGGAGGGGTACGCAGTATTTT.

The V gene is TRBV19, the J gene TRBJ2-3; D ambiguous. Germline V gives CDR1 LNHDA, CDR2 SQIVND (reference sequence). Trimming removed 1 base from V and 0 bases from J, with 5 bases in between. The CDR3 runs to 14 residues. CDR3 coding DNA: TGTGCCAGTAGTATAGTATCTAGCACAGATACGCAGTATTTT. Protein: CASSIVSSTDTQYF.

The chain employs TRBV28 and TRBJ1-4, with a weak D call TRBD1 (5 bases). Trimming shortened V by 6 bases and J by 8 bases, and 16 bases separated the two germline ends. Looked up from germline, CDR1 is MDHEN and CDR2 is SYDVKM. This CDR3 comprises 14 residues. In nucleotides, the CDR3 is TGTGCCAGCAGATCCAACAGGCAGGAGGAAAAACTGTTTTTT. This sequence encodes CASRSNRQEEKLFF.

The chain uses TRBV28 and TRBJ1-5; 11 bases map to TRBD1. The CDR3 has 14 residues. V lost 5 bases and J lost 7; bases outside the gene matches: 4. Germline V gene sequence: CDR1 MDHEN, CDR2 SYDVKM. The CDR3 sequence is CASSGTGGYQPQHF. The DNA of the CDR3 is TGTGCCAGCAGTGGGACAGGGGGGTACCAGCCCCAGCATTTT.

This clone occurred once. The V call is TRBV4-3, the J call TRBJ1-1; no clear D gene. Looked up from germline, CDR1 is LGHNA and CDR2 is YSLEER. CDR3 length equals 15 residues. With 4 bases removed from V and 4 bases from J, the gap between germline ends came to 16 bases. As DNA, the CDR3 is TGCGCCAGCAGCCCCCAGCCCCACGGCGGCACTGAAGCTTTCTTT. Translating it yields CASSPQPHGGTEAFF.

The V call is TRBV27, the J call TRBJ2-1; 10 nucleotides agree with TRBD2. The CDR3 loop spans 15 amino acids. Trimming removed 2 bases from V and 8 bases from J; junction bases left unmatched: 6. The germline V gene has CDR1 MNHEY and CDR2 SMNVEV (reference sequence). The chain's CDR3 is CASSLEAGGPHEQFF. Written as DNA, the CDR3 is TGTGCCAGCAGTTTAGAAGCGGGAGGGCCTCATGAGCAGTTCTTC.

The chain employs TRBV13 and TRBJ2-3, with TRBD2 matching over 8 bases. Germline CDR1 and CDR2: PRHDT and FYEKMQ (reference sequence). J lost 2 bases, V lost 3 bases, and 4 bases had no gene match. The CDR3 totals 15 residues. DNA of the CDR3: TGTGCCAGCAGCTTTAGCGGGAAAGACACAGATACGCAGTATTTT. It specifies CASSFSGKDTDTQYF.

The gene calls are TRBV4-3 and TRBJ2-7; a weak D match, TRBD2 (5 bases). CDR3 size: 13 residues. Germline CDR1 and CDR2: LGHNA and YSLEER. The V gene lost 3 bases and the J gene lost 6 bases, with 12 bases spanning the gap. CDR3 nucleotides: TGCGCCAGCAGCCATCGCGTCGCGGGCGAGCAGTACTTC. Translation: CASSHRVAGEQYF.

The rearrangement uses TRBV10-3 and TRBJ1-5; 9 nucleotides align to TRBD1. Germline-derived CDR1 and CDR2 are ENHRY and SYGVKD. The CDR3 runs 14 residues. V gave up 6 bases and J gave up 6 bases; unmatched junction bases: 6. The CDR3: CAIRSDRGGQPQHF. The CDR3 DNA follows: TGTGCCATCAGGTCGGACAGGGGAGGTCAGCCCCAGCATTTT.